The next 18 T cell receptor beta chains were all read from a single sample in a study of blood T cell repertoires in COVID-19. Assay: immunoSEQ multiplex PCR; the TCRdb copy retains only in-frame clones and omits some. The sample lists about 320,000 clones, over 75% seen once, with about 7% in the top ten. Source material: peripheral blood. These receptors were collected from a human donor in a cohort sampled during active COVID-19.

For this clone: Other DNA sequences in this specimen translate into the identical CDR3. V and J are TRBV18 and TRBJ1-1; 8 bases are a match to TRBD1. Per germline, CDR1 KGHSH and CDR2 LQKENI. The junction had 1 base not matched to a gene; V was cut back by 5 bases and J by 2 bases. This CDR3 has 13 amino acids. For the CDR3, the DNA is TGTGCCAGCTCAGGACAGGGCAACACTGAAGCTTTCTTT. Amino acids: CASSGQGNTEAFF. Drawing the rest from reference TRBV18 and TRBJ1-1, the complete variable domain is NAGVMQNPRHLVRRRGQEARLRCSPMKGHSHVYWYRQLPEEGLKFMVYLQKENIIDESGMPKERFSAEFPKEGPSILRIQQVVRGDSAAYFCASSGQGNTEAFFGQGTRLTVV.

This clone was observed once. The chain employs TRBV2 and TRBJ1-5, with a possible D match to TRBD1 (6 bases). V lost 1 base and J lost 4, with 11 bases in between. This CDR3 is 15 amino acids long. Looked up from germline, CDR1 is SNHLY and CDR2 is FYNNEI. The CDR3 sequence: CASSEEGVGNQPQHF. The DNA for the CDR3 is TGTGCCAGCAGTGAAGAGGGGGTAGGTAATCAGCCCCAGCATTTT.

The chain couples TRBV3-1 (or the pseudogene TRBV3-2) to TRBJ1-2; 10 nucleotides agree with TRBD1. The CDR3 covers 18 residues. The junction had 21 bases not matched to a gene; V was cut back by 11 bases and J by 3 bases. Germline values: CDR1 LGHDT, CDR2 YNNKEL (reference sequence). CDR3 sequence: CAPSGSKGDRGPYYGYTF. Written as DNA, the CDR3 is TGTGCCCCATCAGGAAGTAAGGGTGACAGGGGGCCTTACTATGGCTACACCTTC.

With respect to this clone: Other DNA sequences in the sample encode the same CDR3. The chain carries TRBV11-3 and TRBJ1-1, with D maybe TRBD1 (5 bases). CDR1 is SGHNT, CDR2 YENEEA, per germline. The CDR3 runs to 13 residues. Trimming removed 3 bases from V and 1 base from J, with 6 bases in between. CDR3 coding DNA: TGTGCCAGCAGCTTTACAGGGAACACTGAAGCTTTCTTT. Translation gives CASSFTGNTEAFF.

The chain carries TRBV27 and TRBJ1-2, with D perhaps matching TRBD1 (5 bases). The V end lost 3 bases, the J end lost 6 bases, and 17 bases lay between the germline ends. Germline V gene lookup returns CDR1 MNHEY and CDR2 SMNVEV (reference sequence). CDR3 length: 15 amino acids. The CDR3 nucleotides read TGTGCCAGCAGTTTCCAAAAGGCAGGGCACCATGGCTACACCTTC. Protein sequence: CASSFQKAGHHGYTF.

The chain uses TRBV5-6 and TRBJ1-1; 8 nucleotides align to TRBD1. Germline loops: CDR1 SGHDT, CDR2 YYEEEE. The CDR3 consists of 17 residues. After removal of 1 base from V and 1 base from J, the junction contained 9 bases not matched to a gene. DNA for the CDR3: TGTGCCAGCAGCTTGTTGGACAGGGTCGGGCGGAACACTGAAGCTTTCTTT. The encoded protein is CASSLLDRVGRNTEAFF.

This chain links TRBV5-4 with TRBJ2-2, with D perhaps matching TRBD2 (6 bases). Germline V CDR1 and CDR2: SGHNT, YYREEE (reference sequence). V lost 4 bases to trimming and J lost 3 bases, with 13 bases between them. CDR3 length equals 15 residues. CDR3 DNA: TGTGCCAGCAGCCGGGACTCAATGGACACCGGGGAGCTGTTTTTT. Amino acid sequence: CASSRDSMDTGELFF.

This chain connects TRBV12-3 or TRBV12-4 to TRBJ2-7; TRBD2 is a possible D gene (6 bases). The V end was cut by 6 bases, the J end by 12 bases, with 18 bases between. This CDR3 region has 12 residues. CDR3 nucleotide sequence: TGTGCCAGCAGCCTGGACGGGGGAACGTGGTACTTC. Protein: CASSLDGGTWYF.

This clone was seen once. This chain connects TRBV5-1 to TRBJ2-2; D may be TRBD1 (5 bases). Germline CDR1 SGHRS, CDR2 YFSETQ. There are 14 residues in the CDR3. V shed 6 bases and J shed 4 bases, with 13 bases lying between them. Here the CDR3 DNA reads TGCGCCAGCACCAAAGGGGTGAGCACCGGGGAGCTGTTTTTT. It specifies CASTKGVSTGELFF.

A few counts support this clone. The CDR3 bases are TGTGCCAGCAGTTACGGGGAACAGGCTGGAAACACCATATATTTT. Protein sequence: CASSYGEQAGNTIYF. The V gene is TRBV6-2 or TRBV6-3, the J gene TRBJ1-3, with D perhaps TRBD1 (5 bases). V lost 2 bases and J lost 2, with 10 bases in between. In germline, CDR1 is MNHEY, CDR2 SVGEGT. This CDR3 spans 15 amino acids.

CDR3 nucleotide sequence: TGTGCCAGCAGCCAGGGACAGCTCGAAAACTATGGCTACACCTTC. Its protein is CASSQGQLENYGYTF. The rearrangement uses TRBV5-4 and TRBJ1-2; 7 nucleotides match TRBD1. Germline lookup yields CDR1 SGHNT and CDR2 YYREEE (reference sequence). This CDR3 region has 15 residues. V shed 4 bases, J shed 2 bases, and the junction held 8 bases outside the gene matches.

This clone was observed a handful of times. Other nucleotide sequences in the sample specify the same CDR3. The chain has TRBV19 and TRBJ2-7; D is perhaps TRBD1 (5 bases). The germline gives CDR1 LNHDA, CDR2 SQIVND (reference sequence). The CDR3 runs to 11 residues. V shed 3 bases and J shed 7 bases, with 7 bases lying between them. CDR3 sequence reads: CASSIRGEQYF. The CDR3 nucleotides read TGTGCCAGTAGTATTAGGGGAGAGCAGTACTTC.

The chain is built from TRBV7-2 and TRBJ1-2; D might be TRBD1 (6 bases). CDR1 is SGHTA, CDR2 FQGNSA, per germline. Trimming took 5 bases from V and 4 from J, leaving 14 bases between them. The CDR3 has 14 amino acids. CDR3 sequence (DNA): TGTGCCAGCAGCCCAATGACAGGCGGCTATGGCTACACCTTC. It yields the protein CASSPMTGGYGYTF.

The chain's CDR3 is CASSLVTGAEAFF. As DNA, the CDR3 is TGTGCCAGCAGCTTAGTTACAGGGGCTGAAGCTTTCTTT. The chain employs TRBV7-9 and TRBJ1-1; the match to TRBD1 covers 7 bases. The CDR3 extends over 13 amino acids. Losses at the gene ends were 1 base for V and 6 bases for J; bases not matched to a gene: 2. Germline CDR1 reads SEHNR; CDR2 reads FQNEAQ (reference sequence). Full variable domain (rest looked up from reference TRBV7-9 and TRBJ1-1): DTGVSQNPRHKITKRGQNVTFRCDPISEHNRLYWYRQTLGQGPEFLTYFQNEAQLEKSRLLSDRFSAERPKGSFSTLEIQRTEQGDSAMYLCASSLVTGAEAFFGQGTRLTVV.

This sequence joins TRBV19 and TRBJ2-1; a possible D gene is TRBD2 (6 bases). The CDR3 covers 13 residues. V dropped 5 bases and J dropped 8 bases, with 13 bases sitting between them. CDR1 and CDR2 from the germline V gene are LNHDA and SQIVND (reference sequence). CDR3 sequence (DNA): TGTGCCAGTAGTTCCACGGGGGTCGATGAGCAGTTCTTC. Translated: CASSSTGVDEQFF. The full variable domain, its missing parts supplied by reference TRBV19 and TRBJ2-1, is DGGITQSPKYLFRKEGQNVTLSCEQNLNHDAMYWYRQDPGQGLRLIYYSQIVNDFQKGDIAEGYSVSREKKESFPLTVTSAQKNPTAFYLCASSSTGVDEQFFGPGTRLTVL.

CDR3 region: CASSLEPGQMNTEAFF. The CDR3 nucleotides are TGTGCCAGCAGCTTGGAACCGGGACAGATGAACACTGAAGCTTTCTTT. The rearrangement joins TRBV5-4 to TRBJ1-1; 7 nucleotides line up with TRBD1. The CDR3 has 16 residues. V shed 0 bases, J shed 0 bases, and the junction held 5 bases outside the gene matches. Germline V gene sequence: CDR1 SGHNT, CDR2 YYREEE (reference sequence).

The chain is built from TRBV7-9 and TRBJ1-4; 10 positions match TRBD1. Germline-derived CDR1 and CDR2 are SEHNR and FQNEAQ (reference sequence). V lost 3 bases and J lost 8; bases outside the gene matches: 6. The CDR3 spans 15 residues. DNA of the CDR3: TGTGCCAGCAGCTTCGTCGGGACAGGGGACGAAAAACTGTTTTTT. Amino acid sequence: CASSFVGTGDEKLFF.

The CDR3 spells CAGLTGGGYTF. The CDR3 DNA is TGTGCCGGATTAACAGGGGGCGGCTACACCTTC. This chain connects TRBV30 to TRBJ1-2, with 9 bases fitting TRBD1. V was clipped by 8 bases and J by 8 bases; unmatched bases: 6. Germline V CDR1 and CDR2: GTSNPN, SVGIG (reference sequence). This CDR3 has 11 amino acids. Full variable domain (missing parts from reference TRBV30 and TRBJ1-2): SQTIHQWPATLVQPVGSPLSLECTVEGTSNPNLYWYRQAAGRGLQLLFYSVGIGQISSEVPQNLSASRPQDRQFILSSKKLLLSDSGFYLCAGLTGGGYTFGSGTRLTVV.